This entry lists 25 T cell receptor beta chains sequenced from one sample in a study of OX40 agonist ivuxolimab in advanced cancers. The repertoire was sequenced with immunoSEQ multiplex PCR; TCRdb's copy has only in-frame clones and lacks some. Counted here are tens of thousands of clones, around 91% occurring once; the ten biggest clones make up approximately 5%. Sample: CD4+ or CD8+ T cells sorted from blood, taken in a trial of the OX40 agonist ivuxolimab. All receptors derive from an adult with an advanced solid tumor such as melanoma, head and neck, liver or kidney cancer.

CDR3 loop: CASSLGQEDIQYF. CDR3 sequence (DNA): TGTGCCAGCTCACTCGGACAGGAAGACATTCAGTACTTC. The genes are TRBV18 and TRBJ2-4; TRBD1 matches 7 bases. The CDR3 runs 13 residues. Germline values: CDR1 KGHSH, CDR2 LQKENI. V shed 4 bases and J 8 bases; nucleotides not matched to a gene: 5. The whole variable domain, remainder taken from reference TRBV18 and TRBJ2-4, is NAGVMQNPRHLVRRRGQEARLRCSPMKGHSHVYWYRQLPEEGLKFMVYLQKENIIDESGMPKERFSAEFPKEGPSILRIQQVVRGDSAAYFCASSLGQEDIQYFGAGTRLSVL.

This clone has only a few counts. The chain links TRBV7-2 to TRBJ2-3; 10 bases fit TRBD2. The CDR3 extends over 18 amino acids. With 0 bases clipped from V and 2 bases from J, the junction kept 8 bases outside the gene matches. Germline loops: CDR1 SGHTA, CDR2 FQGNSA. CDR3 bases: TGTGCCAGCAGCTTAGCGCTAGGACTAGCGGATTACACAGATACGCAGTATTTT. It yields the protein CASSLALGLADYTDTQYF.

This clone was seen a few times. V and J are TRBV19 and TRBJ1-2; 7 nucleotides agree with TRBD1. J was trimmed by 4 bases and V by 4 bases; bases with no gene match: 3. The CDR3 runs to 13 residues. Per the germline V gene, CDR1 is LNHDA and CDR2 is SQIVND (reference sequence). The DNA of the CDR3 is TGTGCCAGTAGTAGACAGGGTTCCTATGGCTACACCTTC. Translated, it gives CASSRQGSYGYTF.

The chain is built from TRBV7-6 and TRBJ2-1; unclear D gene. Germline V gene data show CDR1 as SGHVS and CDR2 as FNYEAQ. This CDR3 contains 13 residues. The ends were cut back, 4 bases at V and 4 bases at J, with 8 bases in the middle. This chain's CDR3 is CASSSGSYNEQFF. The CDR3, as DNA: TGTGCCAGCAGCTCTGGGTCGTACAATGAGCAGTTCTTC.

CDR3 loop: CASSEFAGGNEKLFF. As DNA, the CDR3 is TGTGCCAGCAGTGAATTCGCAGGGGGGAATGAAAAACTGTTTTTT. The chain couples TRBV25-1 to TRBJ1-4; 7 nucleotides agree with TRBD1. With V trimmed by 1 base and J by 5 bases, 4 bases remained unmatched. Germline loops: CDR1 MGHDK, CDR2 SYGVNS. CDR3 length: 15 residues.

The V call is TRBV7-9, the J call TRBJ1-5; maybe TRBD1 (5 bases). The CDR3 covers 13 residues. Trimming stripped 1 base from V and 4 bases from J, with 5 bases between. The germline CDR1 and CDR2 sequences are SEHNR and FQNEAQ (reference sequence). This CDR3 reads CASSLGQNQPQHF. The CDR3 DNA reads TGTGCCAGCAGCTTAGGACAGAATCAGCCCCAGCATTTT.

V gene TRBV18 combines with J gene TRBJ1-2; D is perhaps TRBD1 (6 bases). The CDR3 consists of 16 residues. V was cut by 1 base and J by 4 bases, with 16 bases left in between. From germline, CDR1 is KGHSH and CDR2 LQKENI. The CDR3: CASSPRSSGVPYGYTF. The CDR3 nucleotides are TGTGCCAGCTCACCACGCTCCTCAGGGGTGCCCTATGGCTACACCTTC.

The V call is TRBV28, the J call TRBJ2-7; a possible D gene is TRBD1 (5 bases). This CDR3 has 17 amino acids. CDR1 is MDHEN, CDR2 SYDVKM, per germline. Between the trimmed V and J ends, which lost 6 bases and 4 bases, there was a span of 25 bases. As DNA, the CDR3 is TGTGCCAGCAGCGTACCTTTTGTCGTAACAGGTGCGTACGAGCAGTACTTC. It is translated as CASSVPFVVTGAYEQYF.

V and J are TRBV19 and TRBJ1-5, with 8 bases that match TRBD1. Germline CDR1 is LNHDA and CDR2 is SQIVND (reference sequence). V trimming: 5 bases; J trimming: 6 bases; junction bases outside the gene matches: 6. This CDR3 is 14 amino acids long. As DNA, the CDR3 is TGTGCCAGTAGTCGGACAGGGTGGTCTCAGCCCCAGCATTTT. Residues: CASSRTGWSQPQHF. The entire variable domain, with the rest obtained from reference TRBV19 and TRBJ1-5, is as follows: DGGITQSPKYLFRKEGQNVTLSCEQNLNHDAMYWYRQDPGQGLRLIYYSQIVNDFQKGDIAEGYSVSREKKESFPLTVTSAQKNPTAFYLCASSRTGWSQPQHFGDGTRLSIL.

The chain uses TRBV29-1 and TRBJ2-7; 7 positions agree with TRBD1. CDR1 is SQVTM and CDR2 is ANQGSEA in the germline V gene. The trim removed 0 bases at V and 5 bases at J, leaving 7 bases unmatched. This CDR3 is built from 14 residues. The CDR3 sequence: CSVEETGRHDEQYF. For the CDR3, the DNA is TGCAGCGTTGAAGAGACAGGGAGACACGACGAGCAGTACTTC.

The CDR3 bases are TGTGCCAGCAGCTTGGTATCGGTGATTACAACTGAAGCTTTCTTT. Residues: CASSLVSVITTEAFF. The V and J genes are TRBV5-6 and TRBJ1-1; the D is unclear. Trimming took 0 bases from V and 5 from J, leaving 14 bases between them. The CDR3 consists of 15 residues. The V gene's germline CDR1 is SGHDT and CDR2 YYEEEE.

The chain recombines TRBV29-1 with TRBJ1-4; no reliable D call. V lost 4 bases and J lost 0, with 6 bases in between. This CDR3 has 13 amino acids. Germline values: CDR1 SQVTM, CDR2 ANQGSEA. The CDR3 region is CSVAAATNEKLFF. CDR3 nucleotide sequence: TGCAGCGTTGCAGCCGCAACTAATGAAAAACTGTTTTTT.

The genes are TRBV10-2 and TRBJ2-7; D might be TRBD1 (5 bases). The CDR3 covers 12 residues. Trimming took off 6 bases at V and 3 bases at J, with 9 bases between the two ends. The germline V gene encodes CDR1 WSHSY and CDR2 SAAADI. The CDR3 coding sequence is TGCGCCAGCAGCGCTCAGGGCTACGAGCAGTACTTC. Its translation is CASSAQGYEQYF.

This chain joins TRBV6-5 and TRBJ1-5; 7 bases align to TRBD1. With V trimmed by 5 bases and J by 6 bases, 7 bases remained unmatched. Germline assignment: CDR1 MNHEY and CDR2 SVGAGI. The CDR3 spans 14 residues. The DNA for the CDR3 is TGTGCCAGCAGTACGATCAGGGGGAGTCAGCCCCAGCATTTT. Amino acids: CASSTIRGSQPQHF.

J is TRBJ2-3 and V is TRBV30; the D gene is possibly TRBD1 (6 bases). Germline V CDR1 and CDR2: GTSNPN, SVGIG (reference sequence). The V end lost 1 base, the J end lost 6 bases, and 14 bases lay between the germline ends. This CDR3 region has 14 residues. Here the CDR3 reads CAWSGLPRGDTQYF. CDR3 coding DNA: TGTGCCTGGAGTGGACTCCCTAGGGGGGATACGCAGTATTTT.

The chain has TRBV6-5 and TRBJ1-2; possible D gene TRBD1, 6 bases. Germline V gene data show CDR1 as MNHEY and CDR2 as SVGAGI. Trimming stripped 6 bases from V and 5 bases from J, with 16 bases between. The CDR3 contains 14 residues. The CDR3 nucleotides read TGTGCCAGCAGAGGGGGAGGATTAGAGTATGGCTACACCTTC. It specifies CASRGGGLEYGYTF.

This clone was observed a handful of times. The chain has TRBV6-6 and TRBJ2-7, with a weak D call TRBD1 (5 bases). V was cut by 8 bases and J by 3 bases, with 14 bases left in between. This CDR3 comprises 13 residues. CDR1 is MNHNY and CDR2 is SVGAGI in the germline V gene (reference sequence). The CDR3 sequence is CASGEGVDYEQYF. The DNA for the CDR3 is TGTGCCAGCGGGGAAGGGGTGGACTACGAGCAGTACTTC.

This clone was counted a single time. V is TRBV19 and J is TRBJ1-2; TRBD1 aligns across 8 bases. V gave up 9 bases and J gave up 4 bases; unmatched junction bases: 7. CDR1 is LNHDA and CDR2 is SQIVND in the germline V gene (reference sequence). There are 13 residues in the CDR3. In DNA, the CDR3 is TGTGCCAGCCTCAGGGGGCTTGGCTATGGCTACACCTTC. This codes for CASLRGLGYGYTF.

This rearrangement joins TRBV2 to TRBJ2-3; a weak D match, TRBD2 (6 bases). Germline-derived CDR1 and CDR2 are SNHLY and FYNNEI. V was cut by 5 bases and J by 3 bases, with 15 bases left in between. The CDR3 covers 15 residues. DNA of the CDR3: TGTGCCAGCAGTTTACTAGCCGTTTTTACAGATACGCAGTATTTT. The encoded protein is CASSLLAVFTDTQYF.

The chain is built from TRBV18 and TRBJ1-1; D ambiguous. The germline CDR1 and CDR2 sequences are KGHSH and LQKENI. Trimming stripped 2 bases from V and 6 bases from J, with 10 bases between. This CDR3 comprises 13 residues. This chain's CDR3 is CASSPGSGSEAFF. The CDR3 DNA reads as TGTGCCAGCTCACCAGGTAGTGGATCTGAAGCTTTCTTT.

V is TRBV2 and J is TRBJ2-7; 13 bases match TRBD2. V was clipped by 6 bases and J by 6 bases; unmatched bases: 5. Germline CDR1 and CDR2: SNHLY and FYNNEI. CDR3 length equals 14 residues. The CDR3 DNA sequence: TGTGCCAGCAGCCTAAGGACTAGCGGGAGCGAGCAGTACTTC. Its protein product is CASSLRTSGSEQYF.

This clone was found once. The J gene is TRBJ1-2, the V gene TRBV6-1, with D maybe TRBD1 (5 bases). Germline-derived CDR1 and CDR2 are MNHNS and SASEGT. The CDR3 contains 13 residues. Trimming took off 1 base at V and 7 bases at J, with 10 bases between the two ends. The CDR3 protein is CASSEVGEGGYTF. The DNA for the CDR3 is TGTGCCAGCAGTGAAGTGGGGGAAGGTGGCTACACCTTC.

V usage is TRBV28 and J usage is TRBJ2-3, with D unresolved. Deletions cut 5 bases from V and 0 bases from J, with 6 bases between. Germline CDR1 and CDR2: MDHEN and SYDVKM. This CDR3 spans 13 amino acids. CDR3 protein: CASSPPSTDTQYF. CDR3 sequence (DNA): TGTGCCAGCAGTCCCCCTAGCACAGATACGCAGTATTTT.

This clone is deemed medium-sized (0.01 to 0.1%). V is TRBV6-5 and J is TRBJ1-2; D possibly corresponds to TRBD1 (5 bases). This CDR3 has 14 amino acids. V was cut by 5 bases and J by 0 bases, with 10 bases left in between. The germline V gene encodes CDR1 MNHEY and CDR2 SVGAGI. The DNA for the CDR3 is TGTGCCAGCAGTAGACAGAGACCTAACTATGGCTACACCTTC. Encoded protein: CASSRQRPNYGYTF.

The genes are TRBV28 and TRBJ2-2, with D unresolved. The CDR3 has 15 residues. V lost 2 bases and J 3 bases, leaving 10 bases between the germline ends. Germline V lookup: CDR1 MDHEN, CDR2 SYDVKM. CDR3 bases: TGTGCCAGCAGTTTAGGTACTTGGGACACCGGGGAGCTGTTTTTT. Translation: CASSLGTWDTGELFF.